These T cell receptor beta chains were read from a single sample in a study of cytomegalovirus exposure and HLA in healthy donors. Profiled with immunoSEQ multiplex PCR; TCRdb holds only in-frame clones, not every one. The profile covers over 100,000 clones, with more than 75% appearing a single time and roughly 1.5% taken by the ten largest. Sequenced: PBMCs. The receptors come from a female donor in good health and CMV-seronegative. Both conserved end residues are part of each CDR3. The D gene is left open where the match is weak. Clone size appears in some rows only: once, few, many, or a class for an expanded clone.

TRBJ2-1,TRBV29-1,.,TRBD1,CSGYRGNEQFF,TGCAGCGGCTACAGGGGCAATGAGCAGTTCTTC
TRBJ2-1,TRBV19,once,TRBD2,CASSPSLAGLTNEQFF,TGTGCCAGTAGTCCCTCCCTAGCGGGGTTAACCAATGAGCAGTTCTTC
TRBJ2-1,TRBV6-1,.,.,CASITTDDEQFF,TGTGCCAGCATCACGACAGATGATGAGCAGTTCTTC
TRBJ2-1,TRBV30,.,.,CAWSPATYNEQFF,TGTGCCTGGAGTCCAGCGACCTACAATGAGCAGTTCTTC
TRBJ2-3,TRBV19,.,TRBD1,CASSNLRGRIGTDTQYF,TGTGCCAGTAGTAATCTAAGGGGGCGCATAGGCACAGATACGCAGTATTTT
TRBJ2-7,TRBV15,.,TRBD1,CATSWDRVSEQYF,TGTGCCACCAGCTGGGACAGGGTTTCCGAGCAGTACTTC
TRBJ1-1,TRBV10-1,.,TRBD1,CASSGGTGDLMNTEAFF,TGCGCCAGCAGTGGCGGGACAGGGGATTTAATGAACACTGAAGCTTTCTTT
TRBJ2-1,TRBV2,.,.,CASSTPSAKSYNEQFF,TGTGCCAGCAGCACCCCTAGCGCCAAGTCCTACAATGAGCAGTTCTTC
TRBJ2-7,TRBV28,once,.,CASSLPPLPRYEQYF,TGTGCCAGCAGTTTACCCCCCCTCCCCCGGTACGAGCAGTACTTC
TRBJ2-1,TRBV6-4,.,TRBD2,CASSDDGTSGWNEQFF,TGTGCCAGCAGCGACGACGGGACTAGCGGGTGGAATGAGCAGTTCTTC
TRBJ2-3,TRBV5-1,.,.,CASSFAKQSTDTQYF,TGCGCCAGCAGCTTCGCCAAGCAAAGCACAGATACGCAGTATTTT
TRBJ1-2,TRBV11-2,.,.,CASSLGVGGYGYTF,TGTGCCAGCAGCTTAGGAGTGGGGGGATATGGCTACACCTTC
TRBJ1-2,TRBV27,.,.,CASTPSVGQLNYGYTF,TGTGCCAGCACCCCATCGGTTGGACAACTCAACTATGGCTACACCTTC
TRBJ1-6,TRBV14,.,.,CASSQGLSPLHF,TGTGCCAGCAGCCAAGGGCTTTCACCCCTCCACTTT
TRBJ2-1,TRBV7-9,.,TRBD2,CASSHLTSGIHNEQFF,TGTGCCAGCAGCCACCTAACTAGCGGGATCCACAATGAGCAGTTCTTC
TRBJ2-2,TRBV7-9,.,TRBD1,CASSSRDRGNTGELFF,TGTGCCAGCAGCTCTCGGGACAGGGGTAACACCGGGGAGCTGTTTTTT
TRBJ1-1,TRBV11-3,.,TRBD1,CASSRDSSTEAFF,TGTGCCAGCAGCCGGGACAGTTCAACTGAAGCTTTCTTT
TRBJ2-3,TRBV28,.,.,CASSSNLAHTQYF,TGTGCCAGCAGTTCGAATCTAGCGCATACGCAGTATTTT
TRBJ2-1,TRBV27,.,TRBD2,CASSSGTSGHNEQFF,TGTGCCAGCAGTTCCGGGACTAGCGGCCACAATGAGCAGTTCTTC
TRBJ2-6,TRBV7-3,.,TRBD2,CASSGGGTGANVLTF,TGTGCCAGCAGTGGGGGGGGTACTGGGGCCAACGTCCTGACTTTC
TRBJ2-1,TRBV7-9,.,.,CASSLVGGGAWNEQFF,TGTGCCAGCAGCTTAGTGGGCGGGGGCGCGTGGAATGAGCAGTTCTTC
TRBJ2-1,TRBV19,.,.,CASSYGEAGREQFF,TGTGCCAGTAGTTACGGAGAGGCGGGGCGTGAGCAGTTCTTC
TRBJ2-7,TRBV28,.,TRBD2,CASHYGGGSSYEQYF,TGTGCCAGCCATTACGGCGGCGGGAGCTCCTACGAGCAGTACTTC
TRBJ2-7,TRBV6-5,.,TRBD2,CASKVSGPSSYEQYF,TGTGCCAGCAAGGTTAGCGGGCCTTCCTCCTACGAGCAGTACTTC
TRBJ2-7,TRBV28,.,.,CASCPLRHLSYEQYF,TGTGCCAGCTGTCCACTCCGACATCTCTCCTACGAGCAGTACTTC
TRBJ1-4,TRBV29-1,.,.,CSVGAQGGEKLFF,TGCAGCGTTGGGGCACAGGGCGGGGAAAAACTGTTTTTT
TRBJ1-2,TRBV28,.,.,CASTLKASKQGDHGYTF,TGTGCCAGCACCCTCAAAGCCTCAAAACAGGGCGATCATGGCTACACCTTC
TRBJ1-2,TRBV28,.,TRBD1,CASSLDRDGGYTF,TGTGCCAGCAGTTTAGACAGGGACGGGGGCTACACCTTC
TRBJ1-6,TRBV5-1,.,.,CASSSQGISNSPLHF,TGCGCCAGCAGTTCTCAGGGGATAAGTAATTCACCCCTCCACTTT
TRBJ2-7,TRBV2,.,.,CASFSRGAGREQYF,TGTGCCAGCTTTTCTCGGGGAGCAGGCCGCGAGCAGTACTTC
TRBJ1-6,TRBV5-1,.,TRBD1,CASSSDRGRGSPLHF,TGCGCCAGCAGCTCTGACAGGGGGAGAGGTTCACCCCTCCACTTT
TRBJ2-7,TRBV2,few,TRBD2,CASSDFSGRAGYEQYF,TGTGCCAGCAGTGATTTCAGCGGGAGGGCCGGCTACGAGCAGTACTTC
TRBJ1-1,TRBV23-1,once,.,CASSQSNTEAFF,TGCGCCAGCAGTCAGTCAAACACTGAAGCTTTCTTT
TRBJ1-6,TRBV4-1,.,TRBD1,CASSQTSPQGGNSPLHF,TGCGCCAGCAGCCAGACCTCCCCACAGGGGGGTAATTCACCCCTCCACTTT
TRBJ2-5,TRBV29-1,few,TRBD1,CSVEDLGQVGETQYF,TGCAGCGTTGAAGATTTGGGACAGGTGGGGGAGACCCAGTACTTC
TRBJ1-1,TRBV4-1,.,TRBD1,CASSQERDRRAFF,TGCGCCAGCAGCCAAGAAAGGGACAGACGAGCTTTCTTT
TRBJ2-1,TRBV9,.,TRBD2,CASSGLAGFNEQFF,TGTGCCAGCTCGGGACTAGCGGGGTTCAATGAGCAGTTCTTC